Reported below is one TCR beta chain. This clone was counted between two and nine times. Its antigen specificity is not known. Base qualities are not provided; no much larger clone lies one nucleotide away. To sequence the TCRbeta CDR3 region, genomic DNA was isolated from the sorted cells. The immunoSEQ Assay was used for sequencing of TCRbeta CDR3 regions. Held by TCRdb, this immuneACCESS table contains in-frame sequences only and omits some clones. Under half of the omission traces to an unresolved V gene where checked; the cause of the rest is unknown. This sample has about 36,000 clones in its table, and 74% of those were observed once. The leading ten clones occupy 15% to 20% of the sample. The trial excluded patients who had a history of autoimmune disease or were on systemic immunosuppression. Peripheral blood for TCR sequencing was collected from all dose cohorts at baseline, on cycle 4 day 1, and on cycle 7 day 1. The samples were drawn from a first-in-human, open-label, multicenter phase I dose-escalation trial of ivuxolimab. Adults with locally advanced or metastatic melanoma, renal cell carcinoma, hepatocellular carcinoma or head and neck squamous cell carcinoma were enrolled in the trial. CD4+ and CD8+ T cells were sorted separately from peripheral blood before TCR sequencing.

The CDR3 starts with the cysteine, ends with the phenylalanine, and has 13 residues. Of all the DNA, just the CDR3 is kept, 39 bases in frame from base 1. A distance of 9 bases separates the germline ends of V and J, which lose 7 bases and 0 bases respectively. The germline V gene specifies SGDLS as CDR1 and YYNGEE as CDR2. The sample belongs to a study of OX40 agonist ivuxolimab in advanced cancers. About the study as a whole: Ivuxolimab, which targeted the costimulatory receptor OX40 (CD134), was an agonistic, fully human IgG2 monoclonal antibody. In the dose-escalation cohort, 82.7% of patients were male, and the mean age was approximately 55 years, with a range of about 23 to 85. Peripheral TCRbeta sequencing aimed to test whether ivuxolimab altered TCR sequence diversity and caused clonal T-cell expansion. Three dose-escalation patients achieved partial responses, one with hepatocellular carcinoma and two with cutaneous melanoma. The monotherapy dose-escalation portion (N of about 52 patients) of the phase I ivuxolimab trial is reported in the paper. Patients were allowed to have had prior anti-PD-1, anti-PD-L1 or anti-CTLA-4 therapy, and 40% of the dose-escalation patients had previously received checkpoint inhibitors. Among the roughly 52 dose-escalation patients, around 20 had hepatocellular carcinoma, approximately 15 melanoma, 9 renal cell carcinoma and 9 head and neck cancer. Intravenous ivuxolimab was administered to patients every 2 weeks at six dose levels: 0.01, 0.1, 0.3, 1.5, 3 and 10 mg/kg.

Beyond this particular receptor, the publication reports: Low levels of normalized T-cell clonal expansion were also shown by some nonresponding patients. In the 0.1-3.0 mg/kg groups, partial responders had among the lowest normalized peripheral clonal expansion, particularly in CD8+ T cells. After ivuxolimab, expanded clones were on average more numerous among CD8+ T cells than among CD4+ T cells. Which antigens the clonally expanded peripheral T cells were specific for was not determined. At doses from 0.1 to 3.0 mg/kg, clonal expansion was seen in both CD4+ and CD8+ blood T cells between baseline and week 6.

The sample here was CD4+ or CD8+ T cells sorted from blood, taken in a trial of the OX40 agonist ivuxolimab. This sequence originates from an adult with an advanced solid tumor such as melanoma, head and neck, liver or kidney cancer. The chain is made from TRBV9 and TRBJ2-3; the D gene is possibly TRBD2, with 6 bases matching. The CDR3 sequence is CASRGTSTDTQYF. In nucleotide form, the sequence is TGTGCCAGCCGGGGGACTAGCACAGATACGCAGTATTTT.